This T cell receptor (beta chain) was captured by sequencing in a study of blood T cell repertoires in COVID-19. Study-wide context: The United States, Italy and Spain provided the acute and convalescent COVID-19 samples.

In the source study's methods: Using reference gene primer amplification, nucleated cell counts were estimated. The table came from immunoSEQ multiplex PCR; TCRdb's copy has only in-frame clones and leaves some out. V and J calls and clone size are given by that table; D and trimming were obtained from the DNA. The sample holds hundreds of thousands of clones, 75% to 90% seen once. There are 12 residues in the CDR3. Germline loops: CDR1 MDHEN, CDR2 SYDVKM. The V end was cut by 5 bases, the J end by 3 bases, with 5 bases between. The sequencing input was peripheral blood. The genes are TRBV28 and TRBJ1-5; no clear D. This TCR was sampled from a middle-aged man with acute or convalescent COVID-19. CDR3 coding DNA: TGTGCCAGCAGTGCCTACAATCAGCCCCAGCATTTT. It codes for CASSAYNQPQHF.